This entry describes one TCR beta chain. Germline values: CDR1 SGHTA, CDR2 FQGNSA. V gave up 0 bases and J gave up 8 bases, with 14 bases separating them. The CDR3 has 15 amino acids. These data come from a study of beta chain features in type 1 diabetes. At the level of the study: Examined across all samples were around 110 million sorted cells.

Isolated RNA was reverse transcribed in full, so expressed TCRB transcripts were sequenced. The method was immunoSEQ multiplex PCR; TCRdb's version includes in-frame clones alone and lacks a portion of them. The sample consists of about 180,000 clones, approximately 13% of them appearing once. The rearrangement uses TRBV7-2 and TRBJ2-1; D is possibly TRBD1 (6 bases). This TCR derives from a woman in her late teens or twenties in good health. Sequences were obtained from central memory CD4+ T cells from blood. The CDR3 coding sequence is TGTGCCAGCAGCTTAGCCGCACAGGGATTCGATGAGCAGTTCTTC. Amino acids: CASSLAAQGFDEQFF.